The 30 T cell receptor beta chains reported below all come from one sample, sequenced in a study of cytomegalovirus exposure and HLA in healthy donors. With 60 Vbeta and 13 Jbeta primers, the PCR was carried out. TCRdb's table, derived via immunoSEQ multiplex PCR, lists solely in-frame clones and lacks some. Its table records about 200,000 clones. Sequences were obtained from PBMCs. These receptors originate from a girl aged 2-10 years in good health and CMV-seropositive.

The rearrangement joins TRBV6-1 to TRBJ2-2; 8 bases match TRBD2. The trim removed 2 bases at V and 5 bases at J, leaving 4 bases unmatched. CDR1 is MNHNS, CDR2 SASEGT, per germline. The CDR3 loop spans 15 amino acids. In DNA form, the CDR3 reads TGTGCCAGCAGTGAACCGGGACTAGGAACCGGGGAGCTGTTTTTT. This gives the protein CASSEPGLGTGELFF.

This chain links TRBV11-2 with TRBJ2-7; D is perhaps TRBD2 (5 bases). The V and J ends lost 8 bases and 6 bases respectively, with 14 bases between them. Per the germline V gene, CDR1 is SGHAT and CDR2 is FQNNGV. The CDR3 is 12 amino acids. CDR3: CASGLWEFEQYF. The DNA of the CDR3 is TGTGCCAGCGGACTTTGGGAATTCGAGCAGTACTTC.

The chain combines TRBV11-3 with TRBJ2-2; D unclear. This CDR3 is 14 amino acids long. Trimming took off 2 bases at V and 4 bases at J, with 8 bases between the two ends. Germline V gene data show CDR1 as SGHNT and CDR2 as YENEEA. The DNA of the CDR3 is TGTGCCAGCAGCTTATTTTCCAGCACCGGGGAGCTGTTTTTT. This translates into CASSLFSSTGELFF.

The chain combines TRBV18 with TRBJ2-7, with D hard to call. Trimming removed 6 bases from V and 6 bases from J, with 18 bases in between. From germline, CDR1 is KGHSH and CDR2 LQKENI. There are 14 residues in the CDR3. The CDR3 loop reads CASSPTIGVSEQYF. In DNA, the CDR3 is TGTGCCAGCTCCCCTACTATTGGTGTGAGCGAGCAGTACTTC. The full variable domain, completed using reference TRBV18 and TRBJ2-7, is NAGVMQNPRHLVRRRGQEARLRCSPMKGHSHVYWYRQLPEEGLKFMVYLQKENIIDESGMPKERFSAEFPKEGPSILRIQQVVRGDSAAYFCASSPTIGVSEQYFGPGTRLTVT.

The chain links TRBV7-2 to TRBJ2-7; weak D call: TRBD1 (6 bases). Between the trimmed V and J ends, which lost 3 bases and 3 bases, there was a span of 12 bases. This CDR3 contains 14 residues. CDR1 and CDR2 from the germline V gene are SGHTA and FQGNSA. CDR3 region: CASSFSGAYYEQYF. CDR3 sequence (DNA): TGTGCCAGCAGCTTTTCAGGGGCCTACTACGAGCAGTACTTC.

The chain uses TRBV5-1 and TRBJ2-7; 12 nucleotides align to TRBD2. The CDR3 runs to 15 residues. Trimming at V came to 2 bases and at J to 2 bases, leaving 2 bases not matched to a gene. CDR1 is SGHRS and CDR2 is YFSETQ in the germline V gene. The CDR3 nucleotides read TGCGCCAGCAGCTTCGGACTAGCGGGGCCCTACGAGCAGTACTTC. Translation gives CASSFGLAGPYEQYF.

The chain uses TRBV19 and TRBJ1-5; D is unclear. Germline-derived CDR1 and CDR2 are LNHDA and SQIVND (reference sequence). Trimming removed 7 bases at V and 7 bases at J, with 14 bases between. The CDR3 extends over 13 amino acids. CDR3 DNA sequence: TGTGCCAGTATCCAGGATTTTGGACAGCCCCAGCATTTT. Protein: CASIQDFGQPQHF.

The gene calls are TRBV28 and TRBJ1-1; D remains ambiguous. Germline V gene lookup returns CDR1 MDHEN and CDR2 SYDVKM. The V and J ends lost 7 bases and 0 bases respectively, with 21 bases between them. The CDR3 sequence is 17 residues long. CDR3 region: CASTPSHQASMNTEAFF. CDR3 sequence (DNA): TGTGCCAGCACCCCATCTCACCAGGCCTCGATGAACACTGAAGCTTTCTTT.

CDR3 sequence (DNA): TGCGCCAGCAGCTTGACTCAGGGAGGCACCGGGGAGCTGTTTTTT. It is translated as CASSLTQGGTGELFF. The chain has TRBV5-1 and TRBJ2-2; maybe TRBD2 (6 bases). Trimming removed 1 base at V and 4 bases at J, with 11 bases between. The CDR3 runs 15 residues. CDR1 and CDR2 (germline): SGHRS, YFSETQ.

The V call is TRBV5-4, the J call TRBJ1-2; D is undetermined. The CDR3 runs to 13 residues. The V and J ends lost 0 bases and 0 bases respectively, with 3 bases between them. Looked up from germline, CDR1 is SGHNT and CDR2 is YYREEE (reference sequence). The CDR3 DNA is TGTGCCAGCAGCTTGGTAGCTAACTATGGCTACACCTTC. Encoded protein: CASSLVANYGYTF.

The chain has TRBV29-1 and TRBJ1-2; D is possibly TRBD1 (5 bases). The V gene lost 5 bases and the J gene lost 4 bases, with 14 bases spanning the gap. Germline values: CDR1 SQVTM, CDR2 ANQGSEA. The CDR3 is 13 residues long. CDR3 sequence (DNA): TGCAGCGTTCGGTTGGGGGGTAGCTATGGCTACACCTTC. Translated: CSVRLGGSYGYTF.

The CDR3 DNA sequence: TGTGCCAGCAGCGTCCGAGAAGCGGGACGGGAGCAGTACTTC. It specifies CASSVREAGREQYF. The J gene is TRBJ2-7, the V gene TRBV6-1; 7 positions match TRBD2. V lost 6 bases to trimming and J lost 7 bases; unmatched junction nucleotides: 12. Germline V lookup: CDR1 MNHNS, CDR2 SASEGT. CDR3 size: 14 residues.

J is TRBJ2-5 and V is TRBV27, with D maybe TRBD2 (6 bases). The J call may be mistaken, given a closer DNA end match to TRBJ2-7. Germline V lookup: CDR1 MNHEY, CDR2 SMNVEV (reference sequence). The CDR3 totals 14 residues. The CDR3 sequence is CASSLGGKHYEQYF. As DNA, the CDR3 is TGTGCCAGCAGTTTAGGGGGGAAACACTACGAGCAGTACTTC.

CDR3 loop: CAVRISGSTYNEQFF. The CDR3 DNA is TGTGCCGTCCGTATAAGCGGGAGCACCTACAATGAGCAGTTCTTC. The gene calls are TRBV6-5 and TRBJ2-1; 8 nucleotides line up with TRBD2. Germline V gene data show CDR1 as MNHEY and CDR2 as SVGAGI. The V gene end was trimmed by 11 bases and the J gene end by 2 bases; junction bases not matched to a gene: 11. This CDR3 is built from 15 residues.

The rearrangement uses TRBV11-2 and TRBJ2-7, with 14 bases fitting TRBD2. CDR3 size: 17 residues. CDR1 SGHAT and CDR2 FQNNGV come from the germline V gene. The junction had 8 bases not matched to a gene; V was cut back by 2 bases and J by 5 bases. CDR3 protein: CASSLRLAGGPGHEQYF. DNA for the CDR3: TGTGCCAGCAGCTTAAGACTAGCGGGAGGGCCCGGTCACGAGCAGTACTTC.

This chain links TRBV5-1 with TRBJ2-5, with 7 bases aligning to TRBD1. The CDR3 consists of 14 residues. The junction had 2 bases not matched to a gene; V was cut back by 3 bases and J by 0 bases. The germline V gene encodes CDR1 SGHRS and CDR2 YFSETQ. CDR3 sequence reads: CASSWGTDQETQYF. The CDR3 DNA is TGCGCCAGCAGCTGGGGGACAGACCAAGAGACCCAGTACTTC.

V and J are TRBV11-2 and TRBJ2-2, with D perhaps matching TRBD1 (5 bases). Between the trimmed V and J ends, which lost 1 base and 4 bases, there was a span of 10 bases. The germline V gene encodes CDR1 SGHAT and CDR2 FQNNGV. The CDR3 contains 15 residues. CDR3 DNA: TGTGCCAGCAGCTTAGCAGGACAACTCACCGGGGAGCTGTTTTTT. The encoded protein is CASSLAGQLTGELFF.

The chain is built from TRBV2 and TRBJ2-5, with D tentatively TRBD1 (5 bases). Germline CDR1 and CDR2: SNHLY and FYNNEI. Trimming pared 0 bases from V and 1 base from J, leaving 12 bases between. CDR3 size: 16 residues. The DNA of the CDR3 is TGTGCCAGCAGTGAAGCGGCAGGGTGGGGCCAAGAGACCCAGTACTTC. Translated: CASSEAAGWGQETQYF.

The chain has TRBV5-1 and TRBJ1-1, with no clear D. The V end was cut by 0 bases, the J end by 3 bases, with 9 bases between. The CDR3 is 14 amino acids. Germline V lookup: CDR1 SGHRS, CDR2 YFSETQ. CDR3 residues: CASSLGASDTEAFF. CDR3 nucleotides: TGCGCCAGCAGCTTGGGGGCCTCTGACACTGAAGCTTTCTTT. The variable domain in full, completed from reference TRBV5-1 and TRBJ1-1, reads KAGVTQTPRYLIKTRGQQVTLSCSPISGHRSVSWYQQTPGQGLQFLFEYFSETQRNKGNFPGRFSGRQFSNSRSEMNVSTLELGDSALYLCASSLGASDTEAFFGQGTRLTVV.

The rearrangement uses TRBV20-1 and TRBJ1-2; no clear D. V dropped 5 bases and J dropped 8 bases, with 6 bases sitting between them. Germline V gene data show CDR1 as DFQATT and CDR2 as SNEGSKA (reference sequence). The CDR3 sequence is 9 residues long. The CDR3 coding sequence is TGCAGTGCTGGGGAGGGCTACACCTTC. Translation: CSAGEGYTF.

Regarding this clone: This sample includes further DNA sequences coding for the same CDR3. The chain combines TRBV10-1 with TRBJ1-1, with D possibly TRBD1 on 5 matching bases. This CDR3 is 15 amino acids long. Germline V gene data show CDR1 as WNHNN and CDR2 as SYGVQD (reference sequence). The germline V and J ends were trimmed by 0 bases and 0 bases, with 8 bases remaining between them. CDR3 sequence: CASSESQGLNTEAFF. The CDR3 DNA reads TGCGCCAGCAGTGAGTCGCAGGGCTTGAACACTGAAGCTTTCTTT.

The chain recombines TRBV11-2 with TRBJ2-4, with TRBD2 matching over 7 bases. The CDR3 spans 19 residues. Germline V gene sequence: CDR1 SGHAT, CDR2 FQNNGV. Unmatched junction bases numbered 16, after V lost 5 bases and J lost 0 bases. The CDR3 nucleotides are TGTGCCAGCAGCCTCACTACGGGACTAATAAAGTTAGCCAAAAACATTCAGTACTTC. This codes for CASSLTTGLIKLAKNIQYF.

The chain combines TRBV7-9 with TRBJ1-2; TRBD1 agrees at 7 bases. The CDR3 spans 16 residues. Germline loops: CDR1 SEHNR, CDR2 FQNEAQ (reference sequence). The V segment lost 3 bases and the J segment 4 bases; nucleotides outside the gene matches: 11. Here the CDR3 reads CASSFGQGEDGYGYTF. CDR3 bases: TGTGCCAGCAGCTTTGGGCAGGGGGAGGACGGCTATGGCTACACCTTC.

The chain combines TRBV15 with TRBJ1-3; D unclear. Germline lookup yields CDR1 LNHNV and CDR2 YYDKDF (reference sequence). V dropped 3 bases and J dropped 8 bases, with 17 bases sitting between them. The CDR3 contains 15 residues. CDR3 nucleotides: TGTGCCACCAGCAGGGCCGCGGCCCGGGAGGACACCATATATTTT. As protein: CATSRAAAREDTIYF.

This chain joins TRBV10-1 and TRBJ2-2; TRBD1 aligns across 8 bases. This CDR3 comprises 16 residues. Germline V gives CDR1 WNHNN, CDR2 SYGVQD (reference sequence). Trimming took 7 bases from V and 2 from J; bases not matched to a gene: 9. The CDR3 DNA is TGCGCCAGCATGGCAGGGGGCTCGTTAAACACCGGGGAGCTGTTTTTT. Its translation is CASMAGGSLNTGELFF.

V usage is TRBV6-5 and J usage is TRBJ1-2, with 10 bases fitting TRBD1. Per the germline V gene, CDR1 is MNHEY and CDR2 is SVGAGI. V trimming: 5 bases; J trimming: 6 bases; junction bases outside the gene matches: 3. This CDR3 comprises 13 residues. CDR3 loop: CASSDRGLNGYTF. The CDR3 DNA reads TGTGCCAGCAGTGACAGGGGGCTCAATGGCTACACCTTC.

The chain is built from TRBV28 and TRBJ2-3; 7 bases map to TRBD1. V gave up 0 bases and J gave up 5 bases; unmatched junction bases: 8. Germline CDR1 is MDHEN and CDR2 is SYDVKM. CDR3 length: 16 residues. This CDR3 reads CASSLWGDRQEDTQYF. In nucleotides, the CDR3 is TGTGCCAGCAGTTTATGGGGGGACAGACAAGAAGATACGCAGTATTTT.

The V call is TRBV4-1, the J call TRBJ2-7; 11 bases map to TRBD2. V shed 0 bases, J shed 2 bases, and the junction held 12 bases outside the gene matches. Germline CDR1 is MGHRA and CDR2 is YSYEKL. The CDR3 is made up of 19 amino acids. As DNA, the CDR3 is TGCGCCAGCAGCCAAGATGGTAATAGCGGGAGGGCCGCTGCCTACGAGCAGTACTTC. Translating gives CASSQDGNSGRAAAYEQYF.

This sequence joins TRBV28 and TRBJ1-1; D ambiguous. CDR3 length equals 12 residues. Germline V lookup: CDR1 MDHEN, CDR2 SYDVKM. Between the trimmed V and J ends, which lost 3 bases and 4 bases, there was a span of 6 bases. The chain's CDR3 is CASSFWSTEAFF. The CDR3 DNA reads TGTGCCAGCAGTTTCTGGAGCACTGAAGCTTTCTTT. Full variable domain (rest looked up from reference TRBV28 and TRBJ1-1): DVKVTQSSRYLVKRTGEKVFLECVQDMDHENMFWYRQDPGLGLRLIYFSYDVKMKEKGDIPEGYSVSREKKERFSLILESASTNQTSMYLCASSFWSTEAFFGQGTRLTVV.

The V and J genes are TRBV30 and TRBJ2-5, with no clear D. This CDR3 contains 12 residues. V lost 1 base and J 5 bases, leaving 8 bases between the germline ends. CDR1 and CDR2 from the germline V gene are GTSNPN and SVGIG (reference sequence). As DNA, the CDR3 is TGTGCCTGGAGTGCCCCCCTGGAGACCCAGTACTTC. Translating it yields CAWSAPLETQYF.